This TCR beta chain was captured in a study of shared clonotypes between healthy human individuals. Study-level background: The cohort had two women and a few men, ages 18 to 49. Study-wide points: Exclusively blood specimens were collected; tissue repertoires likely differ. In a few donors, around 5% of naive CD4 clonotypes appeared in common.

Concerning this clone itself: The antigen is unknown.

The CDR3 covers 16 residues. V shed 4 bases, J shed 5 bases, and the junction held 12 bases outside the gene matches. The V gene's germline CDR1 is SGHKS and CDR2 YYEKEE (reference sequence). Across several immunoSEQ plates, the genomic DNA of each subset was split evenly. TCRdb's table, derived via immunoSEQ multiplex PCR, lists solely in-frame clones and lacks some. The repertoire consists of approximately 1.5 million clones, with approximately 98% occurring once and the leading ten covering about 0.42%. The sequencing input was naive CD4+ T cells sorted from blood. Subset indicated: CD45RA+ positively selected. The receptor was isolated from a man aged 30 to 39 in good health. V gene TRBV5-5 combines with J gene TRBJ2-1; 7 bases match TRBD1. CDR3 region: CASSLGTVNQDNEQFF. CDR3 bases: TGTGCCAGCAGCCTCGGGACAGTTAATCAAGACAATGAGCAGTTCTTC.